This T cell receptor beta chain was identified during a study of cytomegalovirus exposure and HLA in healthy donors. General study points: As was reported, the classifier diagnosed cytomegalovirus status with high specificity and sensitivity.

Healthy bone marrow donors formed the donor group. A note on this clone: The antigen remains unidentified.

The PCR was carried out with 60 Vbeta primers and 13 Jbeta primers. The repertoire was sequenced with immunoSEQ multiplex PCR; TCRdb's copy has only in-frame clones and lacks some. The sample yields roughly 190,000 clones, 70% to 75% seen once. Germline-derived CDR1 and CDR2 are LGHNA and YNFKEQ. V dropped 0 bases and J dropped 5; count of bases not matched to a gene: 6. The CDR3 runs 16 residues. This clonotype was obtained from a young man in good health and CMV-seropositive. This sequence joins TRBV4-2 and TRBJ2-2; 7 positions agree with TRBD2. The material sequenced was PBMCs. CDR3 sequence (DNA): TGTGCCAGCAGCCAAGATGTGGCGGGAGTAACCGGGGAGCTGTTTTTT. The encoded protein is CASSQDVAGVTGELFF.